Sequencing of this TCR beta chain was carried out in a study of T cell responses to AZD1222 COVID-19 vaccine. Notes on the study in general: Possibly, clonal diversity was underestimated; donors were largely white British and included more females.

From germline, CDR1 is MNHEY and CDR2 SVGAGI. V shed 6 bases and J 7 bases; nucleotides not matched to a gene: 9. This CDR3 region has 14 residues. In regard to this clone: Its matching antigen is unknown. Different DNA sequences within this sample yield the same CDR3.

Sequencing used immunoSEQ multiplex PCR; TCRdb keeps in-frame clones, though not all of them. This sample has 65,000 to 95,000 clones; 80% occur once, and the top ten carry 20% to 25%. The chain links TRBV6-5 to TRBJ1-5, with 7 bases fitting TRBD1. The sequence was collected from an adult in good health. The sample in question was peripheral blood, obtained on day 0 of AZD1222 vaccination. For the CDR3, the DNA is TGTGCCAGCAGATCGACAGGGCGCGGGCAGCCCCAGCATTTT. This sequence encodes CASRSTGRGQPQHF.